The rows below give T cell receptor beta chains drawn from one sample of a study of beta chain features in type 1 diabetes. Libraries were prepared by immunoSEQ multiplex PCR; TCRdb keeps only in-frame clonotypes and omits some of them. The profile shows approximately 730,000 clones, 13% of them singletons. Sequencing was carried out using naive CD4+ T cells from blood. Receptors were obtained from a man aged 18 to 30 with type 1 diabetes. The CDR3 runs from the conserved cysteine through the conserved F or W. Fields, in order: V gene, D gene, J gene, CDR3 protein. D genes are given only for firm matches.

TRBV5-1	TRBD2	TRBJ2-5	CASSLYAGLADQETQYF
TRBV28	NA	TRBJ2-7	CASRALGRSYEQYF
TRBV19	NA	TRBJ1-2	CASSPGQRFYGYTF
TRBV5-1	TRBD1	TRBJ2-7	CATNPGQGMIYEQYF
TRBV25-1	NA	TRBJ2-7	CASSEYKGYEQYF
TRBV2	TRBD1	TRBJ2-7	CASSEGTGPYEQYF
TRBV20-1	NA	TRBJ1-6	CSVGVNSPLHF
TRBV7-2	NA	TRBJ1-2	CASSPFGTPEGYTF
TRBV9	TRBD1	TRBJ2-7	CASSPDRWAYEQYF
TRBV7-2	NA	TRBJ2-2	CASSVLVTSNTGELFF
TRBV28	TRBD2	TRBJ2-3	CASSPPRLAGGRDTQYF
TRBV5-1	NA	TRBJ2-5	CASRRYSQETQYF
TRBV4-1	NA	TRBJ1-2	CASSGGRTKSDGYTF
TRBV15	NA	TRBJ2-5	CATSRDGGQETQYF
TRBV2	TRBD1	TRBJ2-7	CASKGDRGYEQYF
TRBV18	NA	TRBJ1-1	CASSPLTSGLNTEAFF
TRBV6-1	NA	TRBJ1-2	CAGAPQRDTYGYTF
TRBV5-1	TRBD1	TRBJ1-4	CASSRGQGNEKLFF
TRBV28	NA	TRBJ2-1	CASSLYASPDNEQFF
TRBV10-3	TRBD2	TRBJ2-3	CAISLLAGPGDTQYF
TRBV29-1	NA	TRBJ2-6	CSVGVWSSGANVLTF
TRBV30	TRBD2	TRBJ2-3	CAWRGLTASTDTQYF
TRBV2	NA	TRBJ2-3	CASTPPSDTQYF
TRBV30	NA	TRBJ1-1	CAWTPGPNSEAFF
TRBV30	NA	TRBJ1-4	CAWSGGANEKLFF
TRBV6-1	NA	TRBJ2-7	CASSVTTEYEQYF
TRBV6-5	TRBD1	TRBJ1-1	CASSYFRQGTEAFF